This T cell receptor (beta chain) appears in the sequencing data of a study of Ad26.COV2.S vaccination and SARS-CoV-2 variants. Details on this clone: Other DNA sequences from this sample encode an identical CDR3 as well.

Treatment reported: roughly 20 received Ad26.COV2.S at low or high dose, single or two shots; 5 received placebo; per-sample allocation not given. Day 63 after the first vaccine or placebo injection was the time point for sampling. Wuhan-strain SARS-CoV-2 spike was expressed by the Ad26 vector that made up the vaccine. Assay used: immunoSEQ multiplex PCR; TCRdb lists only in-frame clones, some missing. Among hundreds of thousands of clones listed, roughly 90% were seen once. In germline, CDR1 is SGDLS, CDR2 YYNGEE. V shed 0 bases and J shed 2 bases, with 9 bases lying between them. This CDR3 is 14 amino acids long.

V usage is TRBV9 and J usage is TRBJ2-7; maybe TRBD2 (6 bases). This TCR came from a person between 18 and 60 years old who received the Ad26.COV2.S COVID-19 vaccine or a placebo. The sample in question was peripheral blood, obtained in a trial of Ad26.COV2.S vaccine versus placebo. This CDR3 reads CASSVGGLPYEQYF. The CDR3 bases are TGTGCCAGCAGCGTAGGGGGACTCCCCTACGAGCAGTACTTC. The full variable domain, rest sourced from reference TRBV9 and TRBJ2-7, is DSGVTQTPKHLITATGQRVTLRCSPRSGDLSVYWYQQSLDQGLQFLIQYYNGEERAKGNILERFSAQQFPDLHSELNLSSLELGDSALYFCASSVGGLPYEQYFGPGTRLTVT.